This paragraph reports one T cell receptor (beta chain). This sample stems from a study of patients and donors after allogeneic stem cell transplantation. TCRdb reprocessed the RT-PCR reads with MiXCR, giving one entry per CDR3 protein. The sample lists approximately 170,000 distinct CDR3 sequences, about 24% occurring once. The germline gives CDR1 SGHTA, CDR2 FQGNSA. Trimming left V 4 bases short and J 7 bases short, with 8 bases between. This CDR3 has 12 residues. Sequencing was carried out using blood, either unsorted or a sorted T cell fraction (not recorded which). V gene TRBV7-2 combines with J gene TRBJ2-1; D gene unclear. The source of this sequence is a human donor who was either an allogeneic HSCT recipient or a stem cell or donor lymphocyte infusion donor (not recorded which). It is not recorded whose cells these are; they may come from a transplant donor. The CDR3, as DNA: TGTGCCAGCAGCTCAACACGGAATGAGCAGTTCTTC. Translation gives CASSSTRNEQFF.